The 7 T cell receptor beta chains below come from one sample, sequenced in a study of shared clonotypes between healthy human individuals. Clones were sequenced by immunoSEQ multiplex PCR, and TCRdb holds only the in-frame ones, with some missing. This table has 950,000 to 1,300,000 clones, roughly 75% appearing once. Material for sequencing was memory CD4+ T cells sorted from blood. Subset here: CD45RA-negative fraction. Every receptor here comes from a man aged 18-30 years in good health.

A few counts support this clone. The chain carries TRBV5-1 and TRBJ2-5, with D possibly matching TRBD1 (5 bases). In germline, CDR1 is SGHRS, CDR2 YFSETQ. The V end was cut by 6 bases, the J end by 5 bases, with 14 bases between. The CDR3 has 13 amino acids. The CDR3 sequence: CASTQPGMETQYF. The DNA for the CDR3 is TGCGCCAGCACCCAGCCAGGGATGGAGACCCAGTACTTC.

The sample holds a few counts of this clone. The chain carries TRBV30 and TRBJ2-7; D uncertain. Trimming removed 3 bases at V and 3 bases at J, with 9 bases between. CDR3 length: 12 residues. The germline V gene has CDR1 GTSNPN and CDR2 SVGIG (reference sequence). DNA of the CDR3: TGTGCCTGGAGCGCAGAGAGCTACGAGCAGTACTTC. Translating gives CAWSAESYEQYF. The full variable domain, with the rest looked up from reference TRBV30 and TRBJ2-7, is SQTIHQWPATLVQPVGSPLSLECTVEGTSNPNLYWYRQAAGRGLQLLFYSVGIGQISSEVPQNLSASRPQDRQFILSSKKLLLSDSGFYLCAWSAESYEQYFGPGTRLTVT.

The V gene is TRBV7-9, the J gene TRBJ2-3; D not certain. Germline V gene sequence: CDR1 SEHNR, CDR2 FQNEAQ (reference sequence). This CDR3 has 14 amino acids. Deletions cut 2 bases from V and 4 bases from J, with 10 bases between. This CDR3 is CASSLRPPPDTQYF. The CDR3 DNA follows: TGTGCCAGCAGCTTAAGGCCCCCCCCAGATACGCAGTATTTT.

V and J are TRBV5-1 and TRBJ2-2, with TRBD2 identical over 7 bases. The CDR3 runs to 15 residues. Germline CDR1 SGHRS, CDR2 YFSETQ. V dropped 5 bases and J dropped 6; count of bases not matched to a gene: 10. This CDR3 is CASSLRESRAGELFF. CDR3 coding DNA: TGCGCCAGCAGTTTGCGGGAGTCTCGGGCCGGGGAGCTGTTTTTT.

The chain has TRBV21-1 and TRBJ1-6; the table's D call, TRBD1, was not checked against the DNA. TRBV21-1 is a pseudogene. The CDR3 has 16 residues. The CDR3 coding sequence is TGTGCCAGCTGCAAAGTTTCCGGGACAGCCTATTCACCCCTCCACTTT. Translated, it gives CASCKVSGTAYSPLHF.

The CDR3 region has the DNA TGTGCCAGCAGTGAATGGGGGCAGGCTAGCGGGAGGGCCTCGACCGGGGAGCTGTTTTTT. Amino acid sequence: CASSEWGQASGRASTGELFF. The V gene is TRBV6-1, the J gene TRBJ2-2, with TRBD2 matching 12 bases. V shed 2 bases and J 5 bases; nucleotides not matched to a gene: 15. This CDR3 spans 20 amino acids. CDR1 MNHNS and CDR2 SASEGT come from the germline V gene.

The CDR3: CASSSSGMVVELAFF. CDR3 DNA: TGTGCCAGCAGTTCATCAGGGATGGTAGTAGAGCTAGCTTTCTTT. V usage is TRBV27 and J usage is TRBJ1-1, with D perhaps TRBD1 (5 bases). Germline V CDR1 and CDR2: MNHEY, SMNVEV (reference sequence). The CDR3 runs 15 residues. V was clipped by 4 bases and J by 10 bases, with 22 bases between them.